These T cell receptor beta chains were read from a single sample in a study of blood T cell repertoires in COVID-19. This table comes from immunoSEQ multiplex PCR, and its TCRdb copy is limited to in-frame clones, with some not included. The sample lists about 240,000 clones, 85% occurring once. Material for sequencing was peripheral blood. These receptors all stem from a man aged 50-60 years with COVID-19, enrolled during active disease. CDR3s include the opening cysteine and the closing phenylalanine or tryptophan. A D gene is named only where the DNA matches it firmly. Clone size, where shown, is once, few, many, or a class for clones that have expanded.

size	D	J	V	DNA	CDR3
NA	TRBD1	TRBJ1-3	TRBV11-2	TGTGCCAGCAGCAGGGGACAGGGGGCTGGAAACACCATATATTTT	CASSRGQGAGNTIYF
many	TRBD2	TRBJ2-1	TRBV5-1	TGCGCCAGCAGCCCCTTTAGCGGGGGTCACAATGAGCAGTTCTTC	CASSPFSGGHNEQFF
NA	NA	TRBJ1-1	TRBV19	TGTGCCAGTAGTATCATTGGGAGGGACACTGAAGCTTTCTTT	CASSIIGRDTEAFF
NA	NA	TRBJ2-1	TRBV2	TGTGCCATTCACAGGGAACTCTCCTACAATGAGCAGTTCTTC	CAIHRELSYNEQFF
NA	NA	TRBJ2-1	TRBV11-2	TGTGCCAGCAGCTTGGCAGGGTCCTACAATGAGCAGTTCTTC	CASSLAGSYNEQFF
few	TRBD1	TRBJ1-5	TRBV4-2	TGTGCCAGCAGCCGGGCCGGACAGGGAGATCAGCCCCAGCATTTT	CASSRAGQGDQPQHF
NA	NA	TRBJ1-3	TRBV19	TGTGCCAGTAGGCCAGACAGGAGCGGAAACACCATATATTTT	CASRPDRSGNTIYF
NA	NA	TRBJ2-3	TRBV10-3	TGTGCCATCAGTGAGTCTATCTCGGGGGATACGCAGTATTTT	CAISESISGDTQYF
NA	TRBD2	TRBJ2-5	TRBV10-3	TGTGCCATCAGGGGAGGGCGCCAAGAGACCCAGTACTTC	CAIRGGRQETQYF
NA	NA	TRBJ1-2	TRBV14	TGTGCCAGCAGCCATCGCACGGCCCGAACGGGATGGACCTATGGCTACACCTTC	CASSHRTARTGWTYGYTF
NA	TRBD1	TRBJ1-6	TRBV27	TGTGCCAGCAGCCAGGACAGGGGGCAATCACCCCTCCACTTT	CASSQDRGQSPLHF
NA	TRBD2	TRBJ2-3	TRBV28	TGTGCCAGCAGTTTATCAGCGGGGGCGGAGGATACGCAGTATTTT	CASSLSAGAEDTQYF
NA	NA	TRBJ2-2	TRBV14	TGTGCCAGCAGCCAAGCACTAGCCGTAACCGGGGAGCTGTTTTTT	CASSQALAVTGELFF
NA	TRBD1	TRBJ1-2	TRBV11-2	TGTGCCAGCAGCTCCTCCGGGACAGGGGGTTTTTATGGCTACACCTTC	CASSSSGTGGFYGYTF
NA	TRBD2	TRBJ2-1	TRBV9	TGTGCCAGCAGCCCACCAGGAGCGGGGAGCTACAATGAGCAGTTCTTC	CASSPPGAGSYNEQFF
once	NA	TRBJ1-5	TRBV6-6	TGTGCCAGCAGCCAGGACAGTCATGGCAATCAGCCCCAGCATTTT	CASSQDSHGNQPQHF